These 4 T cell receptor beta chains share one sample of origin, sequenced in a study of shared clonotypes between healthy human individuals. Assay used: immunoSEQ multiplex PCR; TCRdb lists only in-frame clones, some missing. In the table there are some 1,600,000 clones, about 98% of which are singletons. Sequencing was done on a sample of naive CD4+ T cells sorted from blood. Described subset: CD45RA+ positively selected. These receptors all stem from a man under 40 in good health.

A single count supports this clone. The genes are TRBV6-6 and TRBJ2-2; D possibly matches TRBD1 or TRBD2 (6 bases each). Trimming took 6 bases from V and 6 from J, leaving 20 bases between them. This CDR3 contains 16 residues. CDR1 MNHNY and CDR2 SVGAGI come from the germline V gene (reference sequence). DNA of the CDR3: TGTGCCAGCAGCGCCCAAGGGGGGATGCTGGCCGGGGAGCTGTTTTTT. Protein sequence: CASSAQGGMLAGELFF.

The rearrangement links TRBV4-3 to TRBJ1-2; maybe TRBD1 (5 bases). Trimming pared 1 base from V and 4 bases from J, leaving 10 bases between. Germline V gene sequence: CDR1 LGHNA, CDR2 YSLEER. The CDR3 covers 14 residues. In DNA form, the CDR3 reads TGCGCCAGCAGCCAAGGGGGGTCGATCTATGGCTACACCTTC. Amino acid sequence: CASSQGGSIYGYTF.

The V and J genes are TRBV15 and TRBJ2-1; 11 bases are shared with TRBD1. V gave up 3 bases and J gave up 4 bases; unmatched junction bases: 2. CDR1 and CDR2 (germline): LNHNV, YYDKDF (reference sequence). CDR3 length: 15 amino acids. This CDR3 is CATSRDRGQYNEQFF. The CDR3, as DNA: TGTGCCACCAGCAGGGACAGGGGGCAATACAATGAGCAGTTCTTC.

V and J are TRBV15 and TRBJ2-3, with D uncertain. Germline-derived CDR1 and CDR2 are LNHNV and YYDKDF (reference sequence). Deletions cut 0 bases from V and 4 bases from J, with 11 bases between. The CDR3 spans 15 residues. This chain's CDR3 is CATSRDVEVADTQYF. DNA for the CDR3: TGTGCCACCAGCAGAGATGTAGAAGTGGCAGATACGCAGTATTTT.